The 24 T cell receptor beta chains below come from one sample, sequenced in a study of vaccination effects on CD4 cells after COVID-19. Data came from immunoSEQ multiplex PCR; TCRdb stores just in-frame clones and leaves some out. The table shows 43,000 or so clones, with roughly 70% occurring only once. For these TCRs, the target antigens are not known. Following culture for more than 9 days, CD4+ T cells were isolated. Of the BNT162b2 and mRNA-1273 vaccines, participants received two doses of one or the other. The specimen comprised CD4+ T cells from PBMCs cultured without peptide, sampled after COVID-19 vaccination. Receptor source: a human donor who received a COVID-19 vaccine.

This clone has more than one count but fewer than ten. The rearrangement uses TRBV7-9 and TRBJ2-7, with 10 positions matching TRBD2. This CDR3 is 15 amino acids long. Looked up from germline, CDR1 is SEHNR and CDR2 is FQNEAQ (reference sequence). V was pared by 5 bases and J by 4 bases, with 8 bases of the junction left unmatched. CDR3 nucleotide sequence: TGTGCCAGCAGCGCTAGCGGGAGCATTCTTTACGAGCAGTACTTC. Protein sequence: CASSASGSILYEQYF.

Comment on this clone: This sample also contains other DNA sequences that code for the same CDR3. V usage is TRBV6-5 and J usage is TRBJ1-5, with 8 nucleotides matching TRBD1. Per germline, CDR1 MNHEY and CDR2 SVGAGI. V shed 6 bases, J shed 4 bases, and the junction held 5 bases outside the gene matches. This CDR3 is 14 amino acids long. CDR3 coding DNA: TGTGCCAGCAGCGGACAGGGAGGGAATCAGCCCCAGCATTTT. Its protein is CASSGQGGNQPQHF.

The CDR3 bases are TGTGCCAGTAGTACCGGACTAGTCTCGAGAGAGACCCAGTACTTC. It is translated as CASSTGLVSRETQYF. The chain couples TRBV19 to TRBJ2-5; 7 bases line up with TRBD2. The germline CDR1 and CDR2 sequences are LNHDA and SQIVND (reference sequence). CDR3 length equals 15 residues. V dropped 4 bases and J dropped 4; count of bases not matched to a gene: 9. The full variable domain, with the rest looked up from reference TRBV19 and TRBJ2-5, is DGGITQSPKYLFRKEGQNVTLSCEQNLNHDAMYWYRQDPGQGLRLIYYSQIVNDFQKGDIAEGYSVSREKKESFPLTVTSAQKNPTAFYLCASSTGLVSRETQYFGPGTRLLVL.

V and J are TRBV5-1 and TRBJ1-6, with unresolved D. This CDR3 is built from 13 residues. Germline values: CDR1 SGHRS, CDR2 YFSETQ. V shed 2 bases and J shed 6 bases, with 6 bases lying between them. CDR3 in amino acids: CASSFGVNSPLHF. The CDR3 DNA follows: TGCGCCAGCAGCTTCGGAGTTAATTCACCCCTCCACTTT.

A few counts support this clone. This chain uses TRBV9 with TRBJ1-3; no clear D gene. V dropped 4 bases and J dropped 2 bases, with 13 bases sitting between them. CDR3 length: 15 residues. Germline CDR1 is SGDLS and CDR2 is YYNGEE. The CDR3 bases are TGTGCCAGCAGCCCTCGGGCGTGGACTGGAAACACCATATATTTT. Translating gives CASSPRAWTGNTIYF.

In its sample, this clone was seen many times. Other DNA sequences from this sample encode an identical CDR3 as well. CDR3 sequence: CASSQEGGSYEQYF. CDR3 nucleotides: TGTGCCAGCAGCCAAGAAGGGGGCTCCTACGAGCAGTACTTC. The chain links TRBV3-1 (or the pseudogene TRBV3-2) to TRBJ2-7; perhaps TRBD1 as D (6 bases). This CDR3 contains 14 residues. From germline, CDR1 is LGHDT and CDR2 YNNKEL (reference sequence). V was shortened by 0 bases and J by 0 bases, with 6 bases between the two germline ends.

This sequence joins TRBV5-4 and TRBJ2-3; D remains unclear. The V end lost 4 bases, the J end lost 6 bases, and 18 bases lay between the germline ends. Germline V gives CDR1 SGHNT, CDR2 YYREEE (reference sequence). This CDR3 has 15 residues. CDR3 amino acids: CASSPSPTQGDTQYF. CDR3 nucleotides: TGTGCCAGCAGCCCGTCGCCGACCCAAGGGGATACGCAGTATTTT.

This clone has more than one count but fewer than ten. The rearrangement links TRBV10-2 to TRBJ2-7; D could derive from TRBD1 or TRBD2 (7 bases each). CDR3 length: 19 amino acids. The germline V and J ends were trimmed by 2 bases and 3 bases, with 26 bases remaining between them. The germline CDR1 and CDR2 sequences are WSHSY and SAAADI. This chain's CDR3 is CASSERDRLSLRGGYEQYF. The CDR3 region has the DNA TGCGCCAGCAGTGAGAGGGACAGACTATCGCTGAGGGGGGGCTACGAGCAGTACTTC.

The chain employs TRBV12-3 or TRBV12-4 and TRBJ2-7, with TRBD2 as a possible D gene (5 bases). There are 13 residues in the CDR3. V lost 4 bases to trimming and J lost 3 bases, with 10 bases between them. CDR3 in amino acids: CASSYTGSYEQYF. CDR3 in DNA: TGTGCCAGCAGTTACACGGGGAGCTACGAGCAGTACTTC.

The chain employs TRBV7-9 and TRBJ2-7; 11 bases map to TRBD2. V was clipped by 7 bases and J by 10 bases; unmatched bases: 9. Looked up from germline, CDR1 is SEHNR and CDR2 is FQNEAQ (reference sequence). The CDR3 contains 13 residues. CDR3 region: CASTYGTSGYQYF. CDR3 coding DNA: TGTGCCAGCACCTATGGGACTAGCGGTTATCAGTACTTC.

The V and J genes are TRBV2 and TRBJ1-5; 7 positions agree with TRBD1. This CDR3 spans 14 amino acids. CDR1 and CDR2 from the germline V gene are SNHLY and FYNNEI. V lost 7 bases to trimming and J lost 6 bases; unmatched junction nucleotides: 9. The CDR3 loop reads CASKGGSSSQPQHF. The CDR3 DNA is TGTGCCAGCAAAGGGGGCTCTTCTAGTCAGCCCCAGCATTTT.

V gene TRBV11-2 combines with J gene TRBJ1-1, with D maybe TRBD1 (5 bases). V lost 1 base, J lost 3 bases, and 9 bases lay in between. The germline V gene has CDR1 SGHAT and CDR2 FQNNGV. The CDR3 runs to 14 residues. The CDR3 sequence: CASSLVGGDTEAFF. The CDR3 DNA is TGTGCCAGCAGCTTAGTGGGGGGGGACACTGAAGCTTTCTTT. Full variable domain (rest looked up from reference TRBV11-2 and TRBJ1-1): EAGVAQSPRYKIIEKRQSVAFWCNPISGHATLYWYQQILGQGPKLLIQFQNNGVVDDSQLPKDRFSAERLKGVDSTLKIQPAKLEDSAVYLCASSLVGGDTEAFFGQGTRLTVV.

This clone was picked up a small number of times. The chain links TRBV6-5 to TRBJ1-5, with 7 bases fitting TRBD1. The CDR3 contains 14 residues. V was clipped by 7 bases and J by 1 base; unmatched bases: 4. CDR1 is MNHEY, CDR2 SVGAGI, per germline. The CDR3 loop is CASIQGESNQPQHF. CDR3 DNA: TGTGCCAGCATTCAGGGGGAAAGCAATCAGCCCCAGCATTTT.

The V and J genes are TRBV6-5 and TRBJ2-7; 7 bases fit TRBD2. This CDR3 has 15 residues. V shed 8 bases and J 1 base; nucleotides not matched to a gene: 11. Per the germline V gene, CDR1 is MNHEY and CDR2 is SVGAGI. The CDR3 spells CASFDRSGRSYEQYF. The CDR3, as DNA: TGTGCCAGCTTCGACCGGTCCGGGAGGTCCTACGAGCAGTACTTC.

The chain uses TRBV18 and TRBJ2-7; 8 bases match TRBD1. Looked up from germline, CDR1 is KGHSH and CDR2 is LQKENI. Losses at the gene ends were 3 bases for V and 2 bases for J; bases not matched to a gene: 9. The length of the CDR3 is 16 residues. The CDR3 is CASSPWTGTTTYEQYF. Written as DNA, the CDR3 is TGTGCCAGCTCACCCTGGACAGGGACAACTACCTACGAGCAGTACTTC.

The chain joins TRBV6-2 or TRBV6-3 to TRBJ1-5; 8 nucleotides agree with TRBD1. Germline lookup yields CDR1 MNHEY and CDR2 SVGEGT. V trimming: 0 bases; J trimming: 3 bases; junction bases outside the gene matches: 7. The CDR3 totals 17 residues. CDR3 DNA: TGTGCCAGCAGTTACTCTTTGACAGGGGTGAACAATCAGCCCCAGCATTTT. This translates into CASSYSLTGVNNQPQHF.

This clone was detected once. The V gene is TRBV7-2, the J gene TRBJ2-3; D tentatively fits TRBD1 or TRBD2 (5 bases each). This CDR3 has 16 amino acids. Germline V gene lookup returns CDR1 SGHTA and CDR2 FQGNSA. V lost 0 bases and J 5 bases, leaving 15 bases between the germline ends. The CDR3 sequence: CASSLALTRGRDTQYF. CDR3 bases: TGTGCCAGCAGCTTAGCCCTTACTAGGGGTCGAGATACGCAGTATTTT.

The chain is built from TRBV5-6 and TRBJ1-2; D uncertain. CDR1 is SGHDT, CDR2 YYEEEE, per germline. Between the trimmed V and J ends, which lost 5 bases and 0 bases, there was a span of 11 bases. The CDR3 totals 14 residues. The CDR3 sequence is CASRPQATNYGYTF. The CDR3, as DNA: TGTGCCAGCAGGCCGCAGGCAACTAACTATGGCTACACCTTC.

The chain combines TRBV20-1 with TRBJ1-4; the D is unclear. CDR1 is DFQATT, CDR2 SNEGSKA, per germline (reference sequence). Deletions cut 3 bases from V and 7 bases from J, with 12 bases between. This CDR3 is 13 amino acids long. CDR3 residues: CSASNAGTEKLFF. CDR3 sequence (DNA): TGCAGTGCTAGTAACGCGGGCACTGAAAAACTGTTTTTT.

The chain joins TRBV6-5 to TRBJ2-7; 8 bases align to TRBD1. The trim removed 10 bases at V and 1 base at J, leaving 9 bases unmatched. In germline, CDR1 is MNHEY, CDR2 SVGAGI. This CDR3 contains 14 residues. This chain's CDR3 is CATTIGTGSYEQYF. CDR3 coding DNA: TGTGCCACCACAATCGGGACAGGTTCCTACGAGCAGTACTTC.

The J gene is TRBJ1-1, the V gene TRBV3-1 (or the pseudogene TRBV3-2), with D tentatively TRBD1 (6 bases). V was pared by 3 bases and J by 1 base, with 9 bases between. The CDR3 has 14 residues. CDR1 is LGHDT, CDR2 YNNKEL, per germline (reference sequence). CDR3 sequence reads: CASSQLQGNTEAFF. DNA for the CDR3: TGTGCCAGCAGCCAGTTACAGGGGAACACTGAAGCTTTCTTT.

CDR3 loop: CASSVQGSEQYF. The CDR3 region has the DNA TGTGCCAGCAGTGTACAGGGTTCGGAGCAGTACTTC. The chain combines TRBV2 with TRBJ2-7, with D perhaps TRBD1 (6 bases). Germline values: CDR1 SNHLY, CDR2 FYNNEI. V was cut by 4 bases and J by 7 bases, with 11 bases left in between. The CDR3 sequence is 12 residues long.

The CDR3 DNA sequence: TGCGCCAGCAGCCATGCAACTAGAACCACCGGGGAGCTGTTTTTT. Its translation: CASSHATRTTGELFF. V is TRBV4-1 and J is TRBJ2-2; maybe TRBD2 (5 bases). The germline V and J ends were trimmed by 3 bases and 4 bases, with 12 bases remaining between them. Germline lookup yields CDR1 MGHRA and CDR2 YSYEKL. The CDR3 has 15 amino acids.

There are a few counts of this clone. The CDR3 DNA reads TGTGCCAGCAGCCCACAGGGGGGCAAGTATGCTGAAGCTTTCTTT. As protein: CASSPQGGKYAEAFF. The gene calls are TRBV7-9 and TRBJ1-1, with TRBD1 matching 8 bases. There are 15 residues in the CDR3. V lost 5 bases, J lost 6 bases, and 11 bases stayed unmatched. Germline V CDR1 and CDR2: SEHNR, FQNEAQ (reference sequence).